The source of this TCR beta chain is a study of relationships among human T cell subsets. Findings of the study overall: A CD4+CD8+ double-positive population could not be excluded by bead sorting.

On this clonotype itself: Its target is unknown.

CD4+CD25-CD294+ Th2 cells were bead-selected for CD294 once CD4+CD56+ natural killer T cells were depleted. Magnetic beads coated with subset-specific antibodies isolated the T cell subsets. Semiquantitative ARM-PCR amplified T cell receptor alpha and beta CDR3 regions from mRNA. Exponential amplification used communal superprimers after tagged nested gene-specific primers in ARM-PCR. TCRdb reprocessed the multiplex PCR reads with MiXCR, giving one entry per CDR3 protein. The sample yields 3,000 to 5,000 distinct CDR3 sequences, roughly 51% seen once. The receptor was derived from a man aged 35 to 55 in good health. Sequenced: CD4+ Th2 cells sorted from blood.

DNA for the CDR3: TGCGCCAGCAGCTTGGACGCCGGGAACACTGAAGCTTTCTTT. Translated, it gives CASSLDAGNTEAFF. This rearrangement joins TRBV5-1 to TRBJ1-1; the D is unclear. The germline V and J ends were trimmed by 0 bases and 1 base, with 7 bases remaining between them. The CDR3 is 14 residues long. Germline lookup yields CDR1 SGHRS and CDR2 YFSETQ.